These T cell receptor beta chains were read from a single sample in a study of cytomegalovirus exposure and HLA in healthy donors. Assay used: immunoSEQ multiplex PCR; TCRdb lists only in-frame clones, some missing. The sample has some 240,000 clones, over 75% seen once. Sequences were obtained from PBMCs. These receptor sequences come from a young woman in good health and CMV-seropositive. Each CDR3 is given with its conserved first and last residue. D genes are given only for firm matches. Rows may omit the clone size; those that give it use once, few, many or a size class.

CASRGNEQFF,TGTGCCAGCCGGGGGAATGAGCAGTTCTTC,TRBV5-4,TRBJ2-1,NA,NA
CASSYSGGAFETQYF,TGTGCCAGCAGTTACTCGGGTGGGGCGTTCGAGACCCAGTACTTC,TRBV6-5,TRBJ2-5,NA,NA
CASSPPGYNEQFF,TGTGCCAGCTCACCCCCGGGGTACAATGAGCAGTTCTTC,TRBV18,TRBJ2-1,NA,NA
CASSQDKGTPKFAYEQYF,TGTGCCAGCAGCCAAGATAAAGGGACTCCAAAATTTGCCTACGAGCAGTACTTC,TRBV4-2,TRBJ2-7,NA,NA
CAWDRGAQETQYF,TGTGCCTGGGACAGGGGCGCCCAAGAGACCCAGTACTTC,TRBV30,TRBJ2-5,TRBD1,NA
CASSTINTIYF,TGTGCCAGCAGCACTATAAACACCATATATTTT,TRBV25-1,TRBJ1-3,NA,NA
CAWSATSNTGELFF,TGTGCCTGGAGTGCTACTTCGAACACCGGGGAGCTGTTTTTT,TRBV30,TRBJ2-2,NA,once
CASSVGTSGRNTGELFF,TGTGCCAGCAGCGTTGGGACTAGCGGGAGGAACACCGGGGAGCTGTTTTTT,TRBV9,TRBJ2-2,TRBD2,NA
CASRGTSGRVLTDTQYF,TGTGCCAGCAGGGGGACTAGCGGGAGGGTCCTCACAGATACGCAGTATTTT,TRBV7-2,TRBJ2-3,TRBD2,NA
CASSVPLAGPVGTEAFF,TGCGCCAGCAGCGTACCCCTTGCAGGGCCGGTGGGGACTGAAGCTTTCTTT,TRBV5-1,TRBJ1-1,NA,NA
CASSSSTGTIYNEQFF,TGTGCCAGCAGTTCCTCCACCGGGACTATTTACAATGAGCAGTTCTTC,TRBV27,TRBJ2-1,TRBD2,NA
CASSLVENRYGYTF,TGTGCCAGCAGCTTAGTGGAGAATCGATATGGCTACACCTTC,TRBV7-2,TRBJ1-2,NA,NA
CASGLVLGEGDYEQYF,TGTGCTAGTGGTTTGGTATTGGGGGAGGGGGACTACGAGCAGTACTTC,TRBV12-5,TRBJ2-7,NA,NA
CASSGQVEQYF,TGTGCCAGCAGTGGGCAAGTTGAGCAGTACTTC,TRBV28,TRBJ2-7,NA,NA
CASSHFHPPSVSFNYGYTF,TGTGCCAGCAGCCACTTTCACCCCCCTAGCGTCAGCTTCAACTATGGCTACACCTTC,TRBV5-5,TRBJ1-2,NA,NA
CASSLTGDLSNQPQHF,TGCGCCAGCAGCTTGACAGGGGATTTAAGCAATCAGCCCCAGCATTTT,TRBV5-1,TRBJ1-5,TRBD1,NA
CASSSTGRARTGELFF,TGTGCCAGCAGCTCCACGGGGAGGGCCAGGACCGGGGAGCTGTTTTTT,TRBV7-3,TRBJ2-2,TRBD2,NA
CASGLAKNIQYF,TGTGCTAGCGGGCTAGCCAAAAACATTCAGTACTTC,TRBV27,TRBJ2-4,TRBD2,NA
CASTGLLGGNQPQHF,TGTGCCAGCACGGGACTTCTAGGGGGCAATCAGCCCCAGCATTTT,TRBV6-1,TRBJ1-5,NA,NA
CASSELNTEAFF,TGTGCCAGTAGCGAGTTGAACACTGAAGCTTTCTTT,TRBV19,TRBJ1-1,NA,NA
CASSLDKLRQYF,TGTGCCAGCAGCTTAGATAAACTCCGGCAGTACTTC,TRBV7-8,TRBJ2-7,NA,NA
CASSQIAGVLYEQYF,TGCGCCAGCAGCCAAATAGCGGGAGTATTATACGAGCAGTACTTC,TRBV4-1,TRBJ2-7,TRBD2,NA
CASSPRGGPGTEAFF,TGTGCCAGCAGCCCCCGGGGGGGTCCGGGGACTGAAGCTTTCTTT,TRBV5-6,TRBJ1-1,NA,NA
CASSISGGQVGYTF,TGTGCCAGTAGTATCTCAGGGGGCCAAGTGGGCTACACCTTC,TRBV19,TRBJ1-2,TRBD1,NA
CASSIGTGTDTQYF,TGCGCCAGCAGCATCGGGACTGGCACAGATACGCAGTATTTT,TRBV5-1,TRBJ2-3,NA,NA
CASSRTVREYGYTF,TGTGCCAGCAGTAGGACAGTAAGGGAATATGGCTACACCTTC,TRBV6-5,TRBJ1-2,NA,NA
CASSSIQGSEDTQYF,TGCGCCAGCAGCTCGATACAGGGGAGTGAAGATACGCAGTATTTT,TRBV5-1,TRBJ2-3,TRBD1,NA
CASSGAGAGTKF,TGTGCCAGCAGTGGCGCGGGGGCGGGTACCAAATTC,TRBV28,TRBJ1-2,NA,few
CASSRSARAGNTIYF,TGTGCCAGCAGCCGATCGGCCCGGGCTGGAAACACCATATATTTT,TRBV13,TRBJ1-3,NA,NA
CASSRDRGQDEAFF,TGTGCCAGCAGCCGGGACAGGGGGCAAGATGAAGCTTTCTTT,TRBV9,TRBJ1-1,TRBD1,NA
CATSRGRQGPANEQFF,TGTGCCACCAGCAGAGGCAGACAGGGCCCTGCCAATGAGCAGTTCTTC,TRBV15,TRBJ2-1,TRBD1,NA
CASSLVGGQPQHF,TGTGCCAGCAGCTTGGTGGGGGGTCAGCCCCAGCATTTT,TRBV5-6,TRBJ1-5,NA,NA